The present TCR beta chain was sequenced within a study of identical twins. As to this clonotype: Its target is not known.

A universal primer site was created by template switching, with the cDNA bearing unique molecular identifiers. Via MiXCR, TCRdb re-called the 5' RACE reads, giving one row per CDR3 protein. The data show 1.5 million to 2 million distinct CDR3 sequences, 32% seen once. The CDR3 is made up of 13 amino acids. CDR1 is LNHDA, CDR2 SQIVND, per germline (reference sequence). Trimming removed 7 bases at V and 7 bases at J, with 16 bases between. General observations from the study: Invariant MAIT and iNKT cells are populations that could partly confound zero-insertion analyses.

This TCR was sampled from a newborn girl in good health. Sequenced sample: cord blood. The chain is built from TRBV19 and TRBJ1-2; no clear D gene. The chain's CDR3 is CASTPGPSGGYTF. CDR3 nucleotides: TGTGCCAGTACCCCAGGCCCTTCTGGTGGCTACACCTTC.